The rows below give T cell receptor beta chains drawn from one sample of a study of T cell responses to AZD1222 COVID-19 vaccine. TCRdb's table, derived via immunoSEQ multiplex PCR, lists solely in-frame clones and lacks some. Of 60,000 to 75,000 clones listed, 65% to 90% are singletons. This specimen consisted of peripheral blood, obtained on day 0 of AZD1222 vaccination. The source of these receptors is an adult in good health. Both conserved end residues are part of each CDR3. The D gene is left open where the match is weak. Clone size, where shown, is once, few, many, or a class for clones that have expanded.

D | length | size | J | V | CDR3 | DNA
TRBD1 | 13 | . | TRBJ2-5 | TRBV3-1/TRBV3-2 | CASGTGGSETQYF | TGTGCCAGTGGGACAGGGGGTTCGGAGACCCAGTACTTC
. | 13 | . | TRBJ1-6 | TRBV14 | CASSPAGGSPLHF | TGTGCCAGCAGCCCCGCTGGGGGTTCACCCCTCCACTTT
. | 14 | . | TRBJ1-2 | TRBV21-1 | CARTSWGCLYGYTF | TGTGCCAGGACCTCCTGGGGCTGCCTCTATGGCTACACCTTC
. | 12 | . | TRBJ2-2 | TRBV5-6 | CASSTVTGELFF | TGTGCCAGCAGCACAGTGACCGGGGAGCTGTTTTTT
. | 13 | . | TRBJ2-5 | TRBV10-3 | CAISDGAQETQYF | TGTGCCATCAGTGACGGGGCCCAAGAGACCCAGTACTTC
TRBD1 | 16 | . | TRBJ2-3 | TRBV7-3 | CASSPMTGRAGDTQYF | TGTGCCAGCAGCCCCATGACAGGGCGGGCGGGAGATACGCAGTATTTT
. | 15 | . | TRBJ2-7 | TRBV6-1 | CASSEVGRGAYEQYF | TGTGCCAGCAGTGAAGTAGGCAGGGGGGCCTACGAGCAGTACTTC
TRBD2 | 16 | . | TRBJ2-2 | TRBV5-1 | CASSPQTSVSTGELFF | TGCGCCAGCAGCCCACAGACTAGCGTTAGCACCGGGGAGCTGTTTTTT
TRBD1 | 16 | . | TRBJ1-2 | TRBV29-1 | CSVALGQGTDRYGYTF | TGCAGCGTAGCGCTGGGACAGGGGACTGATCGGTATGGCTACACCTTC
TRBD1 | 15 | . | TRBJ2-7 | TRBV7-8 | CASSPRDRGVGEQYF | TGTGCCAGCAGCCCGAGGGACAGGGGGGTCGGCGAGCAGTACTTC
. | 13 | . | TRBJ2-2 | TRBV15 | CATSRDRRGELFF | TGTGCCACCAGCAGAGATCGTCGGGGGGAGCTGTTTTTT
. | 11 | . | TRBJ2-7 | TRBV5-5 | CASSLINEQYF | TGTGCCAGCAGCCTGATTAACGAGCAGTACTTC
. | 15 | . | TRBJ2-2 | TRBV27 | CASSLSAGIVGELFF | TGTGCCAGCAGTTTATCGGCAGGGATTGTCGGGGAGCTGTTTTTT
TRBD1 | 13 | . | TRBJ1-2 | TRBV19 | CASSRGQGNGYTF | TGTGCCAGTAGTAGGGGACAGGGGAATGGCTACACCTTC
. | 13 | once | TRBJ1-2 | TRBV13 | CASSFSVSYGYTF | TGTGCCAGCAGCTTTTCGGTGTCGTATGGCTACACCTTC
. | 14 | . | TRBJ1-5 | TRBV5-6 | CASSLLFDRGPQHF | TGTGCCAGCAGCTTGCTTTTTGATCGAGGGCCCCAGCATTTT
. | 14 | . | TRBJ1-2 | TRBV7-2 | CASSPGSANYGYTF | TGTGCCAGCAGCCCGGGGTCGGCTAACTATGGCTACACCTTC
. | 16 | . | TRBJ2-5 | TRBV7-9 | CASSYTGGELRLTQYF | TGTGCCAGCAGTTATACAGGTGGTGAATTAAGGTTGACCCAGTACTTC
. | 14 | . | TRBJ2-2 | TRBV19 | CASSWRSTTGELFF | TGTGCCAGTAGTTGGAGGAGTACCACCGGGGAGCTGTTTTTT
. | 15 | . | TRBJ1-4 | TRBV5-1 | CASSLEIGTGEKLFF | TGCGCCAGCAGCTTGGAAATCGGCACAGGTGAAAAACTGTTTTTT
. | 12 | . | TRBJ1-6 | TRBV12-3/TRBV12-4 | CASNVGNSPLHF | TGTGCCAGCAACGTGGGGAATTCACCCCTCCACTTT
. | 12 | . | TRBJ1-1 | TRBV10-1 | CASRSHNTEAFF | TGCGCCAGCAGATCACACAACACTGAAGCTTTCTTT
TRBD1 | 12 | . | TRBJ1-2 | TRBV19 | CASRDRENGYTF | TGTGCCAGTCGAGACAGGGAAAATGGCTACACCTTC
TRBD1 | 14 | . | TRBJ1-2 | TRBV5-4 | CASSLDRGLDGYTF | TGTGCCAGCAGCTTGGACAGGGGGCTGGATGGCTACACCTTC
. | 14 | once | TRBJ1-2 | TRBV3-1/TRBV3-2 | CASSTRQSDLGYTF | TGTGCCAGCAGCACCCGACAGTCCGACTTAGGCTACACCTTC
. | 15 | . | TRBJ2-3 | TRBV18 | CASSHWELEGDTQYF | TGTGCCAGCTCACACTGGGAATTGGAGGGAGATACGCAGTATTTT
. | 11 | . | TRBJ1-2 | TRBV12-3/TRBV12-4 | CASSYSVGYTF | TGTGCCAGCAGTTATTCGGTTGGCTACACCTTC
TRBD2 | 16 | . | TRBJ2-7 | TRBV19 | CASSPPGGVLGYEQYF | TGTGCCAGTAGCCCCCCGGGGGGGGTACTGGGCTACGAGCAGTACTTC
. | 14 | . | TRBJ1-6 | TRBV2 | CASRTGSYNSPLHF | TGTGCCAGCAGGACAGGCTCCTATAATTCACCCCTCCACTTT
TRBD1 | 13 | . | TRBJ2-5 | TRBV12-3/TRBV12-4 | CASSLTGTGPQYF | TGTGCCAGCAGTTTGACAGGGACGGGGCCCCAGTACTTC
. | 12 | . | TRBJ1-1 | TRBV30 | CAWSDRDTEAFF | TGTGCCTGGAGTGACCGGGACACTGAAGCTTTCTTT
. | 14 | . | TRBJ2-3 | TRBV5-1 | CASSLEGITDTQYF | TGCGCCAGCAGCCTAGAAGGGATCACAGATACGCAGTATTTT
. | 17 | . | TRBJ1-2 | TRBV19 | CASSISGGRQANYGYTF | TGTGCCAGTAGTATATCTGGGGGCCGCCAAGCTAACTATGGCTACACCTTC
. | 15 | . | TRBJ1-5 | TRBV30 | CAWSGGPGARQPQHF | TGTGCCTGGAGTGGTGGGCCGGGGGCGAGGCAGCCCCAGCATTTT
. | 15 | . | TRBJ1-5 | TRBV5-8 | CASSSDQRSNQPQHF | TGTGCCAGCAGCTCTGACCAGCGAAGCAATCAGCCCCAGCATTTT
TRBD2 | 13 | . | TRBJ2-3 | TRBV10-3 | CAVSSGGTDTQYF | TGTGCCGTGTCTAGCGGGGGCACAGATACGCAGTATTTT
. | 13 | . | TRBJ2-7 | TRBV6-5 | CASNPRDTYEQYF | TGTGCCAGCAACCCAAGGGACACCTACGAGCAGTACTTC
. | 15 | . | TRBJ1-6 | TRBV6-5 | CASRGQSSYNSPLHF | TGTGCCAGCAGGGGGCAGAGCTCCTATAATTCACCCCTCCACTTT
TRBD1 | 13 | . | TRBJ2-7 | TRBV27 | CASSLGQHYEQYF | TGTGCCAGCAGTTTGGGACAGCACTACGAGCAGTACTTC
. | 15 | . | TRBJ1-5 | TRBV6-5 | CASSYGGTPNQPQHF | TGTGCCAGCAGTTACGGGGGGACCCCTAATCAGCCCCAGCATTTT
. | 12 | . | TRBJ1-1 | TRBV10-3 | CAIRGMNTEAFF | TGTGCCATCAGGGGGATGAACACTGAAGCTTTCTTT
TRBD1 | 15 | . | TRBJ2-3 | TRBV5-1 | CASSLGGQGYDTQYF | TGCGCCAGCAGCTTGGGTGGACAGGGATACGATACGCAGTATTTT
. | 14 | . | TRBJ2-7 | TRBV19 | CASSISVDSYEQYF | TGTGCCAGTAGTATATCGGTCGATTCCTACGAGCAGTACTTC